Following are 31 T cell receptor beta chains from one sample sequenced in a study of regulatory T cells in long-lasting Graves disease. Time point here: newly diagnosed GD, antithyroid drugs for less than 3 months. With RNA extracted from PBMCs as input, the TCR library was made. Through Arm-PCR of CDR3 regions and iRepertoire HTBI primers, TCR beta libraries were built. TCRdb analysed the multiplex PCR reads with MiXCR anew, one entry per CDR3 protein. Of about 620,000 distinct CDR3 sequences in the sample, roughly 16% were seen once. Another study also made use of these data, one on T cells in Graves' hyperthyroidism and ophthalmopathy.

Material: peripheral blood mononuclear cells (PBMCs), obtained at new diagnosis, from a patient treated with antithyroid drugs. These receptors were collected from a woman aged 25 to 39 with Graves disease.

Ten or more counts support this clonotype. This sequence joins TRBV7-8 and TRBJ1-2; TRBD1 matches at 7 bases. The V and J ends lost 1 base and 4 bases, in that order; junction bases with no gene match: 9. From germline, CDR1 is SGHVS and CDR2 FQNEAQ. The CDR3 runs to 16 residues. CDR3 nucleotides: TGTGCCAGCAGCTTAGAGGGGGACAGAAACCTCTATGGCTACACCTTC. Its translation is CASSLEGDRNLYGYTF.

This clonotype was counted ten times or more. For the CDR3, the DNA is TGTGCCAGCAGCTTAGTTGGCCTAGCGGGGGACAATGAGCAGTTCTTC. It is translated as CASSLVGLAGDNEQFF. V gene TRBV13 combines with J gene TRBJ2-1; 10 positions agree with TRBD2. Germline CDR1 reads PRHDT; CDR2 reads FYEKMQ (reference sequence). Trimming cost V 1 base and J 5 bases; bases outside gene matches: 5. This CDR3 has 16 amino acids.

The rearrangement links TRBV6-1 to TRBJ1-3; a possible D gene is TRBD1 (6 bases). The CDR3 spans 15 residues. The V gene's germline CDR1 is MNHNS and CDR2 SASEGT. Trimming removed 7 bases from V and 0 bases from J, with 13 bases in between. CDR3 nucleotides: TGTGCCAGCAATGACGGGGGCAGCTCTGGAAACACCATATATTTT. Its protein is CASNDGGSSGNTIYF.

This clonotype came up many times. This chain joins TRBV7-9 and TRBJ1-4; maybe TRBD1 (5 bases). Germline V gene lookup returns CDR1 SEHNR and CDR2 FQNEAQ (reference sequence). V was cut by 0 bases and J by 6 bases, with 17 bases left in between. CDR3 length equals 17 residues. The CDR3 coding sequence is TGTGCCAGCAGCTTAGCGACCGGCGGCGGGACTTATGAAAAACTGTTTTTT. This sequence encodes CASSLATGGGTYEKLFF.

V gene TRBV2 combines with J gene TRBJ2-1; D perhaps matches TRBD2 (6 bases). Germline CDR1 is SNHLY and CDR2 is FYNNEI. The CDR3 is 15 residues long. The V end lost 6 bases, the J end lost 2 bases, and 14 bases lay between the germline ends. The CDR3 DNA follows: TGTGCCAGCAGCCCGGGGGTCTTCACCTACAATGAGCAGTTCTTC. Amino acids: CASSPGVFTYNEQFF.

Points on this clonotype: A much larger clonotype is one base distant, so this may be a read error. V and J are TRBV19 and TRBJ1-5, with D maybe TRBD1 (6 bases). This CDR3 has 15 amino acids. Germline loops: CDR1 LNHDA, CDR2 SQIVND (reference sequence). The CDR3 region has the DNA TGTGCCAGTAGTCTTCCGGGACAAAGGAATCGGCCCCAGCATTTT. Translated: CASSLPGQRNRPQHF.

The chain links TRBV7-3 to TRBJ2-4; D perhaps matches TRBD2 (10 bases). CDR1 and CDR2 (germline): SGHTA, FQGTGA. The CDR3 is made up of 14 amino acids. V gave up 4 bases and J gave up 9 bases, with 16 bases separating them. CDR3 region: CASSSSGGQGIQYF. CDR3 DNA: TGTGCCAGCAGCTCTAGCGGGGGACAGGGCATTCAGTACTTC. The full variable domain, in which reference TRBV7-3 and TRBJ2-4 provide the parts outside the CDR3, is GAGVSQTPSNKVTEKGKYVELRCDPISGHTALYWYRQSLGQGPEFLIYFQGTGAADDSGLPNDRFFAVRPEGSVSTLKIQRTERGDSAVYLCASSSSGGQGIQYFGAGTRLSVL.

This clonotype was found a few times. V gene TRBV19 combines with J gene TRBJ1-4; no definite D call. The ends were cut back, 5 bases at V and 3 bases at J, with 13 bases in the middle. Germline lookup yields CDR1 LNHDA and CDR2 SQIVND (reference sequence). The CDR3 spans 15 residues. CDR3: CASSARGNPNEKLFF. The CDR3, as DNA: TGTGCCAGTAGTGCCCGTGGGAACCCTAATGAAAAACTGTTTTTT. Full variable domain (outside the CDR3, taken from reference TRBV19 and TRBJ1-4): DGGITQSPKYLFRKEGQNVTLSCEQNLNHDAMYWYRQDPGQGLRLIYYSQIVNDFQKGDIAEGYSVSREKKESFPLTVTSAQKNPTAFYLCASSARGNPNEKLFFGSGTQLSVL.

This clonotype was observed at least ten times. The genes are TRBV28 and TRBJ2-2; no definite D call. The CDR3 sequence is 13 residues long. CDR1 is MDHEN and CDR2 is SYDVKM in the germline V gene. V lost 2 bases and J 6 bases, leaving 7 bases between the germline ends. In DNA form, the CDR3 reads TGTGCCAGCAGTTTAGGTGGGGCCGGGGAGCTGTTTTTT. Translation: CASSLGGAGELFF.

In nucleotides, the CDR3 is TGTGCCATCAGTGGATCTAGCGGGAACTACGAGCAGTACTTC. It specifies CAISGSSGNYEQYF. The rearrangement joins TRBV10-3 to TRBJ2-7; the match to TRBD2 covers 9 bases. Germline CDR1 and CDR2: ENHRY and SYGVKD. CDR3 size: 14 residues. V dropped 4 bases and J dropped 3; count of bases not matched to a gene: 4.

This clonotype was seen more than once but under ten times. V gene TRBV7-9 combines with J gene TRBJ2-2, with 8 bases that match TRBD2. Germline-derived CDR1 and CDR2 are SEHNR and FQNEAQ (reference sequence). The CDR3 is made up of 16 amino acids. Trimming cost V 3 bases and J 5 bases; bases outside gene matches: 8. CDR3 loop: CASSFAGTGGTGELFF. For the CDR3, the DNA is TGTGCCAGCAGCTTTGCAGGGACGGGAGGGACCGGGGAGCTGTTTTTT.

This clonotype came up a few times. CDR3 DNA sequence: TGTGCCAGCAGCCGGGGTCGTCCGAGGGAGGGGTACGAGCAGTACTTC. Protein product: CASSRGRPREGYEQYF. The chain is built from TRBV14 and TRBJ2-7; 7 nucleotides align to TRBD2. This CDR3 is built from 16 residues. Trimming cost V 4 bases and J 4 bases; bases outside gene matches: 13. The germline V gene encodes CDR1 SGHDN and CDR2 FVKESK.

The V gene is TRBV24-1, the J gene TRBJ2-3; D might be TRBD2 (6 bases). The CDR3 runs 16 residues. V was pared by 1 base and J by 0 bases, with 10 bases between. In germline, CDR1 is KGHDR, CDR2 SFDVKD. The CDR3 bases are TGTGCCACCAGTGATTTAGGGCGGGAAAGCACAGATACGCAGTATTTT. Its protein product is CATSDLGRESTDTQYF.

The chain combines TRBV10-1 with TRBJ1-1; 9 bases map to TRBD1. The ends lost 7 bases at V and 5 bases at J; junction bases unmatched: 8. The CDR3 length is 14 residues. Germline lookup yields CDR1 WNHNN and CDR2 SYGVQD (reference sequence). The CDR3 sequence: CASIWDRVGTEAFF. The CDR3 DNA reads as TGCGCCAGCATTTGGGACAGGGTTGGGACTGAAGCTTTCTTT.

This clonotype was picked up many times. CDR3 bases: TGTGCCAGCAGTTATGACAGGGGTAATGAGCAGTTCTTC. This gives the protein CASSYDRGNEQFF. This sequence joins TRBV6-2 or TRBV6-3 and TRBJ2-1, with 8 bases matching TRBD1. The CDR3 totals 13 residues. V was clipped by 3 bases and J by 7 bases; unmatched bases: 2. Germline V gene lookup returns CDR1 MNHEY and CDR2 SVGEGT.

Only a few counts were recorded for this clonotype. The chain links TRBV19 to TRBJ1-1, with D possibly being TRBD1 (5 bases). This CDR3 region has 14 residues. Trimming pared 1 base from V and 4 bases from J, leaving 10 bases between. The germline CDR1 and CDR2 sequences are LNHDA and SQIVND (reference sequence). CDR3 residues: CASSIGRTGTEAFF. DNA of the CDR3: TGTGCCAGTAGTATAGGACGAACAGGCACTGAAGCTTTCTTT.

This clonotype has only a few counts. The chain has TRBV13 and TRBJ1-4; the D gene is possibly TRBD1 (5 bases). The germline V gene encodes CDR1 PRHDT and CDR2 FYEKMQ (reference sequence). Trimming left V 4 bases short and J 5 bases short, with 14 bases between. This CDR3 has 15 residues. This CDR3 is CASSSGGRNNEKLFF. The CDR3 DNA sequence: TGTGCCAGCAGCTCCGGGGGACGGAACAATGAAAAACTGTTTTTT.

The chain is built from TRBV2 and TRBJ2-7; D is uncertain. Germline V CDR1 and CDR2: SNHLY, FYNNEI. CDR3 size: 13 residues. Trimming removed 7 bases from V and 1 base from J, with 11 bases in between. The CDR3 loop reads CASNVRQSYEQYF. In DNA, the CDR3 is TGTGCCAGCAACGTCCGGCAGTCCTACGAGCAGTACTTC.

The chain carries TRBV13 and TRBJ2-3, with a possible D match to TRBD2 (6 bases). V shed 0 bases and J shed 0 bases, with 13 bases lying between them. The germline gives CDR1 PRHDT, CDR2 FYEKMQ (reference sequence). The CDR3 consists of 17 residues. DNA for the CDR3: TGTGCCAGCAGCTTAGGTTTAGCGGCCTCTAGCACAGATACGCAGTATTTT. The encoded protein is CASSLGLAASSTDTQYF.

This clonotype was observed many times. The rearrangement links TRBV30 to TRBJ1-2; D not resolved. The germline gives CDR1 GTSNPN, CDR2 SVGIG (reference sequence). Between the trimmed V and J ends, which lost 6 bases and 8 bases, there was a span of 16 bases. The CDR3 runs to 12 residues. The chain's CDR3 is CACLREVGGYTF. CDR3 sequence (DNA): TGTGCCTGTTTGAGGGAGGTCGGGGGCTACACCTTC.

This rearrangement joins TRBV3-1 to TRBJ2-7; TRBD2 matches at 9 bases. Per the germline V gene, CDR1 is LGHDT and CDR2 is YNNKEL (reference sequence). The V and J ends lost 4 bases and 4 bases, in that order; junction bases with no gene match: 8. The CDR3 is made up of 15 amino acids. The CDR3 nucleotides are TGTGCCAGCAGCCCCGGAGTAGCGGGAGTTTACGAGCAGTACTTC. This translates into CASSPGVAGVYEQYF.

A few counts support this clonotype. This rearrangement joins TRBV5-1 to TRBJ2-5; a weak D match, TRBD1 (6 bases). V shed 3 bases and J shed 5 bases, with 14 bases lying between them. Germline values: CDR1 SGHRS, CDR2 YFSETQ. The CDR3 is 14 residues long. CDR3 in DNA: TGCGCCAGCAGCTCAGGGGTGGTTGGGGAGACCCAGTACTTC. Translation: CASSSGVVGETQYF.

This clonotype appeared many times. V is TRBV2 and J is TRBJ1-5; D uncertain. CDR3 length: 14 residues. The V gene lost 6 bases and the J gene lost 1 base, with 10 bases spanning the gap. Germline CDR1 and CDR2: SNHLY and FYNNEI. The CDR3 nucleotides are TGTGCCAGCAGGCTAGGACTAAGCAATCAGCCCCAGCATTTT. Translating gives CASRLGLSNQPQHF.

Ten or more counts support this clonotype. The chain carries TRBV28 and TRBJ1-1; TRBD1 aligns across 7 bases. Looked up from germline, CDR1 is MDHEN and CDR2 is SYDVKM. V shed 5 bases, J shed 8 bases, and the junction held 5 bases outside the gene matches. This CDR3 has 12 residues. Here the CDR3 DNA reads TGTGCCAGCAGTGGGACAGCCCTAGAAGCTTTCTTT. Translated: CASSGTALEAFF.

This clonotype showed up many times. V and J are TRBV11-1 and TRBJ2-3, with D possibly matching TRBD2 (6 bases). Germline V CDR1 and CDR2: SGHAT, FQDESV (reference sequence). CDR3 size: 15 residues. Deletions cut 1 base from V and 4 bases from J, with 12 bases between. CDR3 in DNA: TGTGCCAGCAGCTTAGATTGGGGAGGCGCAGATACGCAGTATTTT. This codes for CASSLDWGGADTQYF.

Ten or more counts support this clonotype. The chain links TRBV28 to TRBJ1-2, with a possible D match to TRBD1 (6 bases). Per germline, CDR1 MDHEN and CDR2 SYDVKM. The CDR3 totals 14 residues. V dropped 3 bases and J dropped 5 bases, with 13 bases sitting between them. The CDR3 nucleotides are TGTGCCAGCAGTTTTGAGGGGGGAGATTATGGCTACACCTTC. This codes for CASSFEGGDYGYTF.

This clonotype was seen repeatedly, ten times or more. The V gene is TRBV7-2, the J gene TRBJ2-3; D remains unclear. Germline assignment: CDR1 SGHTA and CDR2 FQGNSA. The CDR3 has 15 residues. The germline V and J ends were trimmed by 5 bases and 0 bases, with 12 bases remaining between them. The CDR3 bases are TGTGCCAGCAGCCGAATAGAACTCAGCACAGATACGCAGTATTTT. Residues: CASSRIELSTDTQYF.

In this sample, this clonotype turned up many times. The rearrangement uses TRBV12-3 or TRBV12-4 and TRBJ2-1, with 8 bases lining up with TRBD2. The CDR3 is made up of 14 amino acids. The ends lost 5 bases at V and 6 bases at J; junction bases unmatched: 6. The CDR3 spells CASSRGTRVNEQFF. CDR3 nucleotides: TGTGCCAGCAGTCGCGGGACTAGGGTCAATGAGCAGTTCTTC.

The genes are TRBV20-1 and TRBJ2-3; TRBD2 matches 13 bases. V was pared by 5 bases and J by 4 bases, with 18 bases of the junction left unmatched. In germline, CDR1 is DFQATT, CDR2 SNEGSKA (reference sequence). This CDR3 region has 19 residues. The CDR3 here is CSADPIAGGLAGAPDTQYF. The CDR3 DNA is TGCAGTGCTGATCCTATAGCCGGAGGACTAGCGGGAGCCCCAGATACGCAGTATTTT.

This clonotype was found a few times. The chain recombines TRBV5-1 with TRBJ2-5, with a possible D match to TRBD2 (6 bases). The CDR3 runs 12 residues. V was cut by 7 bases and J by 1 base, with 8 bases left in between. CDR1 SGHRS and CDR2 YFSETQ come from the germline V gene. CDR3 bases: TGCGCCAGCGGGGACTTCCAAGAGACCCAGTACTTC. Translation: CASGDFQETQYF.

This chain links TRBV28 with TRBJ1-1, with D possibly being TRBD1 (5 bases). The V gene lost 6 bases and the J gene lost 10 bases, with 15 bases spanning the gap. This CDR3 contains 12 residues. Germline-derived CDR1 and CDR2 are MDHEN and SYDVKM. CDR3 nucleotides: TGTGCCAGCAGCCTTCCGGGTGGGGGAGCTTTCTTT. Its translation is CASSLPGGGAFF. Complete variable domain (other parts from reference TRBV28 and TRBJ1-1): DVKVTQSSRYLVKRTGEKVFLECVQDMDHENMFWYRQDPGLGLRLIYFSYDVKMKEKGDIPEGYSVSREKKERFSLILESASTNQTSMYLCASSLPGGGAFFGQGTRLTVV.